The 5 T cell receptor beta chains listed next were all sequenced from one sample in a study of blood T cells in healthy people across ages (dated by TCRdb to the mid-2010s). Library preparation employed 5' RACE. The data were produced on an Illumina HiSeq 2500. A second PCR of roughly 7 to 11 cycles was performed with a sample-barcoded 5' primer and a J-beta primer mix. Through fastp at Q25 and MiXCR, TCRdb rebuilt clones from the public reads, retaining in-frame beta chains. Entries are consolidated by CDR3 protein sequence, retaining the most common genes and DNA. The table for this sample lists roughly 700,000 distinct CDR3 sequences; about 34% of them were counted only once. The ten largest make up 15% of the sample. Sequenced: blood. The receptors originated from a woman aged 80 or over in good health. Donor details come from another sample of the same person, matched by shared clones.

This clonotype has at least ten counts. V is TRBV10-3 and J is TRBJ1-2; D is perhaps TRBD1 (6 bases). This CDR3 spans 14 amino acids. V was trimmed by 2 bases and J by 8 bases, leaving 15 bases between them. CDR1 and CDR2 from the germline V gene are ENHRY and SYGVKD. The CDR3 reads CAISEPEGVRGYTF. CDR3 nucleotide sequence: TGTGCCATCAGTGAGCCGGAGGGGGTGCGGGGCTACACCTTC.

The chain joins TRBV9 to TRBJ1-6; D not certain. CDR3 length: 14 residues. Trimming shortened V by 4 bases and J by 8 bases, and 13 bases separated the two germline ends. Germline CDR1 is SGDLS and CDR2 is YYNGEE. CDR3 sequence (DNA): TGTGCCAGCAGCAAGACCCCGGGCGATTCACCCCTCCACTTT. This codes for CASSKTPGDSPLHF.

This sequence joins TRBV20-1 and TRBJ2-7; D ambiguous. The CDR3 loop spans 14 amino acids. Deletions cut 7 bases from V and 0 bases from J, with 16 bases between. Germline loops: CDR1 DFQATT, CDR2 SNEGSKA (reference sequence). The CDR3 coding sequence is TGCAGTGTTAACCAAGGTGTCACCTCCTACGAGCAGTACTTC. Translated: CSVNQGVTSYEQYF.

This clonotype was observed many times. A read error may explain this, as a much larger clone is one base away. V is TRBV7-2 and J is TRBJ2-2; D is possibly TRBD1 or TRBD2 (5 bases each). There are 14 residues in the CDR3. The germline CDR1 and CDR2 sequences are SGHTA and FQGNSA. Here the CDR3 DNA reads TGTGCCAGCAGCTTTGCAGGGCTCACCGGGGAGCGGTTTTTT. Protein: CASSFAGLTGERFF.

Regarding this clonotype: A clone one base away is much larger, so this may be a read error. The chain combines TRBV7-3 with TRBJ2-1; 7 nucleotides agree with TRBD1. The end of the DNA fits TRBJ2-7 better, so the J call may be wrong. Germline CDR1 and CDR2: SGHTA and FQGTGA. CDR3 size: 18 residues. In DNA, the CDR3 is TGTGCCAGCAGCTTAATACCCGACAGGGTGGGACGCTACAATGAGCAGTACTTC. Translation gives CASSLIPDRVGRYNEQYF.